The 18 T cell receptor beta chains reported below all come from one sample, sequenced in a study of blood T cell repertoires in COVID-19. TCRdb keeps only in-frame clones here, not all; method: immunoSEQ multiplex PCR. Of approximately 120,000 clones in the sample, around 81% are singletons; the top ten hold around 11%. Sequencing used peripheral blood. The receptors were gathered from a man in his sixties with acute or convalescent COVID-19.

This chain joins TRBV5-1 and TRBJ1-1, with TRBD1 as a possible D gene (5 bases). The germline V and J ends were trimmed by 2 bases and 1 base, with 6 bases remaining between them. CDR1 is SGHRS, CDR2 YFSETQ, per germline. This CDR3 is built from 13 residues. The CDR3, as DNA: TGCGCCAGCAGCTTTCAGGGGAACACTGAAGCTTTCTTT. Its protein product is CASSFQGNTEAFF.

The chain combines TRBV7-3 with TRBJ1-1; maybe TRBD1 (5 bases). The V end was cut by 2 bases, the J end by 4 bases, with 11 bases between. Germline-derived CDR1 and CDR2 are SGHTA and FQGTGA. The CDR3 loop spans 14 amino acids. CDR3 in DNA: TGTGCCAGCAGCTTAGGCGGGGGAGGCACTGAAGCTTTCTTT. It encodes CASSLGGGGTEAFF.

This sequence joins TRBV6-5 and TRBJ2-3; D may be TRBD2 (5 bases). Between the trimmed V and J ends, which lost 6 bases and 9 bases, there was a span of 19 bases. Per the germline V gene, CDR1 is MNHEY and CDR2 is SVGAGI. This CDR3 is 14 amino acids long. CDR3 DNA sequence: TGTGCCAGCAGGACCTTATTTGGACTCCAGACGCAGTATTTT. This translates into CASRTLFGLQTQYF.

The V call is TRBV27, the J call TRBJ1-2; 7 positions match TRBD1. Germline V gives CDR1 MNHEY, CDR2 SMNVEV (reference sequence). The CDR3 length is 14 residues. V lost 0 bases, J lost 6 bases, and 4 bases stayed unmatched. The CDR3 DNA follows: TGTGCCAGCAGTTTATCGACAGGGTTTAATGGCTACACCTTC. Protein: CASSLSTGFNGYTF.

The CDR3 DNA follows: TGTGCCAGCAGCAGGCAAGGGGCTGGGGCCAACGTCCTGACTTTC. It specifies CASSRQGAGANVLTF. This chain uses TRBV11-3 with TRBJ2-6, with TRBD1 as a possible D gene (5 bases). CDR1 SGHNT and CDR2 YENEEA come from the germline V gene. This CDR3 has 15 residues. Trimming stripped 5 bases from V and 2 bases from J, with 10 bases between.

A remark on this clone: The junction differs from germline at one of its ends, possibly a read error. V usage is TRBV2 and J usage is TRBJ2-7; 12 bases agree with TRBD1. Looked up from germline, CDR1 is SNHLY and CDR2 is FYNNEI. The CDR3 contains 12 residues. The CDR3 sequence: CASRDRGPDSHF. In nucleotides, the CDR3 is TGTGCCAGCCGGGACAGGGGGCCTGACTCCCACTTC.

The V gene is TRBV6-6, the J gene TRBJ2-2; 9 nucleotides match TRBD2. The junction had 10 bases not matched to a gene; V was cut back by 8 bases and J by 6 bases. Per the germline V gene, CDR1 is MNHNY and CDR2 is SVGAGI (reference sequence). The CDR3 sequence is 15 residues long. This CDR3 reads CASRPAGGVAGELFF. Written as DNA, the CDR3 is TGTGCCAGCCGCCCAGCGGGGGGCGTGGCCGGGGAGCTGTTTTTT.

The chain employs TRBV3-1 (or the pseudogene TRBV3-2) and TRBJ2-2; 14 nucleotides align to TRBD2. With 4 bases clipped from V and 6 bases from J, the junction kept 4 bases outside the gene matches. Germline V gene lookup returns CDR1 LGHDT and CDR2 YNNKEL (reference sequence). This CDR3 spans 16 amino acids. The CDR3 nucleotides are TGTGCCAGCAGCCCCGGGACTAGCGGGAGCCCCGGGGAGCTGTTTTTT. Encoded protein: CASSPGTSGSPGELFF.

The rearrangement links TRBV5-6 to TRBJ1-2; TRBD1 matches at 10 bases. CDR3 length: 14 residues. J was trimmed by 7 bases and V by 5 bases; bases with no gene match: 8. Germline V CDR1 and CDR2: SGHDT, YYEEEE. The CDR3 protein is CASRITGTGVGYTF. As DNA, the CDR3 is TGTGCCAGCAGGATAACCGGGACAGGGGTTGGCTACACCTTC.

This clone was seen only a few times. The chain recombines TRBV30 with TRBJ2-3; 11 nucleotides match TRBD2. Trimming at V came to 5 bases and at J to 5 bases, leaving 6 bases not matched to a gene. The CDR3 length is 14 residues. Germline V gene lookup returns CDR1 GTSNPN and CDR2 SVGIG (reference sequence). CDR3 amino acids: CAWGSGGARDTQYF. The CDR3 DNA is TGTGCCTGGGGTAGCGGGGGGGCTAGAGATACGCAGTATTTT.

The chain couples TRBV28 to TRBJ1-2; D is uncertain. Germline V lookup: CDR1 MDHEN, CDR2 SYDVKM. CDR3 size: 11 residues. The ends were cut back, 7 bases at V and 1 base at J, with 4 bases in the middle. The CDR3 reads CASNSNYGYTF. CDR3 sequence (DNA): TGTGCCAGCAACAGTAACTATGGCTACACCTTC.

This chain connects TRBV9 to TRBJ1-1, with 7 bases identical to TRBD1. The CDR3 has 14 residues. The V gene end was trimmed by 4 bases and the J gene end by 3 bases; junction bases not matched to a gene: 6. The germline CDR1 and CDR2 sequences are SGDLS and YYNGEE. DNA of the CDR3: TGTGCCAGCAGCATCTCCGACAGGGACACTGAAGCTTTCTTT. Translating it yields CASSISDRDTEAFF.

The chain is built from TRBV27 and TRBJ1-4; TRBD1 matches at 9 bases. Germline assignment: CDR1 MNHEY and CDR2 SMNVEV (reference sequence). There are 15 residues in the CDR3. The junction had 9 bases not matched to a gene; V was cut back by 5 bases and J by 8 bases. Here the CDR3 DNA reads TGTGCCAGCAGTCCCAAACAGGGGGCGAGAGAAAAACTGTTTTTT. This gives the protein CASSPKQGAREKLFF.

CDR3 sequence reads: CASSLAGTSGSDTQYF. The CDR3 region has the DNA TGCGCCAGCAGCTTGGCCGGGACTAGCGGGTCCGATACGCAGTATTTT. The rearrangement uses TRBV5-1 and TRBJ2-3; 12 bases map to TRBD2. Losses at the gene ends were 0 bases for V and 6 bases for J; bases not matched to a gene: 5. Germline V gene lookup returns CDR1 SGHRS and CDR2 YFSETQ. The CDR3 spans 16 residues.

The V and J genes are TRBV7-2 and TRBJ2-7; 10 positions agree with TRBD2. The V segment lost 3 bases and the J segment 5 bases; nucleotides outside the gene matches: 4. The CDR3 has 14 amino acids. Per the germline V gene, CDR1 is SGHTA and CDR2 is FQGNSA. The chain's CDR3 is CASSFTSGINEQYF. The CDR3 nucleotides are TGTGCCAGCAGCTTTACTAGCGGGATCAACGAGCAGTACTTC.

The chain links TRBV24-1 to TRBJ2-1, with 7 bases aligning to TRBD1. The CDR3 has 19 residues. CDR1 KGHDR and CDR2 SFDVKD come from the germline V gene. The V segment lost 3 bases and the J segment 4 bases; nucleotides outside the gene matches: 17. CDR3 sequence reads: CATSDPSRDSPSRYNEQFF. CDR3 nucleotides: TGTGCCACCAGTGATCCGTCCCGGGACAGCCCCTCCCGATACAATGAGCAGTTCTTC.

The chain couples TRBV28 to TRBJ2-7; no reliable D call. V lost 11 bases and J lost 3, with 20 bases in between. This CDR3 is 14 amino acids long. Looked up from germline, CDR1 is MDHEN and CDR2 is SYDVKM. CDR3 loop: CAAAPTDLRYEQYF. The DNA for the CDR3 is TGTGCCGCGGCTCCAACTGACTTGCGCTACGAGCAGTACTTC.

This rearrangement joins TRBV3-1 (or the pseudogene TRBV3-2) to TRBJ2-1, with D possibly TRBD1 on 6 matching bases. Germline values: CDR1 LGHDT, CDR2 YNNKEL (reference sequence). The V and J ends lost 5 bases and 1 base respectively, with 9 bases between them. The CDR3 consists of 14 residues. CDR3 sequence (DNA): TGTGCCAGCAGCGCGACAGGTTCCTACAATGAGCAGTTCTTC. It encodes CASSATGSYNEQFF.